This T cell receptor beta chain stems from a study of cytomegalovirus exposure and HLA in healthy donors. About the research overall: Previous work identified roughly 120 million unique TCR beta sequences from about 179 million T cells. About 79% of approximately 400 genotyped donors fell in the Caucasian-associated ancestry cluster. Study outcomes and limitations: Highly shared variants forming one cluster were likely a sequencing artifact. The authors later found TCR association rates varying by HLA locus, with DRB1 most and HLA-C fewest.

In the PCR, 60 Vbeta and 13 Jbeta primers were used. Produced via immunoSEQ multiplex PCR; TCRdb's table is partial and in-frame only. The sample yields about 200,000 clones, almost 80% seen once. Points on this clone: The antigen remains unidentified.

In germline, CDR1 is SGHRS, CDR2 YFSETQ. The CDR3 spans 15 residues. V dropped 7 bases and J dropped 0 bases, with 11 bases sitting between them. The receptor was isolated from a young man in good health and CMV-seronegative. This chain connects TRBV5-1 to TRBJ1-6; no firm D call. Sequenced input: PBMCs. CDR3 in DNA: TGCGCCAGCTCGGGAGAGAGCTCCTATAATTCACCCCTCCACTTT. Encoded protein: CASSGESSYNSPLHF.